This is a list of T cell receptor beta chains from one sample in a study of somatic mutations in cytotoxic T cells in rheumatoid arthritis. Some clones are missing from TCRdb's copy, which holds only in-frame ones; the method was immunoSEQ multiplex PCR. The sample includes about 30,000 clones, approximately 85% of them seen just once. The sequenced material came from CD8+ T cells sorted from blood. These receptors all come from an adult with rheumatoid arthritis. CDR3s include the opening cysteine and the closing phenylalanine or tryptophan.

v_call: TRBV9; j_call: TRBJ1-4; cdr3_aa: CASSPRTGGGEKLFF
v_call: TRBV7-6; j_call: TRBJ2-7; cdr3_aa: CASSPVAVSYEQYF
v_call: TRBV7-9; j_call: TRBJ1-3; cdr3_aa: CASSFGGSGNTIYF
v_call: TRBV29-1; j_call: TRBJ1-1; cdr3_aa: CSVEQGSATEAFF
v_call: TRBV5-4; j_call: TRBJ2-7; cdr3_aa: CASSGTGDEQYF
v_call: TRBV5-1; j_call: TRBJ1-5; cdr3_aa: CASSFIPGAHQPQHF
v_call: TRBV2; j_call: TRBJ2-1; cdr3_aa: CASAGTSGASNEQFF
v_call: TRBV10-3; j_call: TRBJ1-2; cdr3_aa: CAISESTPRDYGYTF
v_call: TRBV4-1; j_call: TRBJ2-1; cdr3_aa: CASSQGVRPGSYNEQFF
v_call: TRBV5-1; j_call: TRBJ1-4; cdr3_aa: CASSARTGENEKLFF
v_call: TRBV7-6; j_call: TRBJ2-7; cdr3_aa: CASSSPGEAEQYF
v_call: TRBV7-9; j_call: TRBJ1-2; cdr3_aa: CASSLILAENYGYTF
v_call: TRBV6-5; j_call: TRBJ2-1; cdr3_aa: CASSYRSGGDEQFF
v_call: TRBV29-1; j_call: TRBJ2-2; cdr3_aa: CSVGDIAGELFF
v_call: TRBV11-2; j_call: TRBJ1-5; cdr3_aa: CASSPGTGPNQPQHF
v_call: TRBV4-3; j_call: TRBJ1-2; cdr3_aa: CASSQDPDSFYGYTF
v_call: TRBV7-9; j_call: TRBJ2-1; cdr3_aa: CASSSSGSVYNEQFF
v_call: TRBV30; j_call: TRBJ1-2; cdr3_aa: CAWDRGYGYTF
v_call: TRBV5-5; j_call: TRBJ1-4; cdr3_aa: CASSLFKREKLFF
v_call: TRBV27; j_call: TRBJ1-5; cdr3_aa: CASSSQGYSNQPQHF
v_call: TRBV6-5; j_call: TRBJ2-7; cdr3_aa: CASRSRHRGYEQYF
v_call: TRBV18; j_call: TRBJ1-4; cdr3_aa: CASSPRATKGRTNEKLFF
v_call: TRBV9; j_call: TRBJ1-2; cdr3_aa: CASSQPRMRQGLDYGYTF
v_call: TRBV7-9; j_call: TRBJ1-1; cdr3_aa: CASSPAGLMNTEAFF
v_call: TRBV4-3; j_call: TRBJ1-4; cdr3_aa: CASSQEGINEKLFF
v_call: TRBV6-1; j_call: TRBJ2-1; cdr3_aa: CASTHTSGSYNEQFF
v_call: TRBV7-2; j_call: TRBJ1-1; cdr3_aa: CASSLVPLEAFF
v_call: TRBV29-1; j_call: TRBJ2-5; cdr3_aa: CSVAGTGEGETQYF
v_call: TRBV30; j_call: TRBJ1-1; cdr3_aa: CAWSVELDILDMNTEAFF
v_call: TRBV2; j_call: TRBJ2-7; cdr3_aa: CASRGLAGYEQYF
v_call: TRBV5-1; j_call: TRBJ2-3; cdr3_aa: CASSLEDRGPDTQYF
v_call: TRBV5-5; j_call: TRBJ2-7; cdr3_aa: CASSLDRPAYYEQYF
v_call: TRBV25-1; j_call: TRBJ2-7; cdr3_aa: CASSEVGAYEQYF
v_call: TRBV27; j_call: TRBJ2-7; cdr3_aa: CASSFLDRPEIF
v_call: TRBV5-8; j_call: TRBJ2-1; cdr3_aa: CASSFGSGPYNEQFF
v_call: TRBV4-2; j_call: TRBJ1-1; cdr3_aa: CASSQEYGENTEAFF
v_call: TRBV27; j_call: TRBJ2-7; cdr3_aa: CASRGDSYEQYF
v_call: TRBV19; j_call: TRBJ2-6; cdr3_aa: CASADRGHGANVLTF
v_call: TRBV4-1; j_call: TRBJ1-5; cdr3_aa: CASSQEMASNQPQHF
v_call: TRBV7-9; j_call: TRBJ1-1; cdr3_aa: CASSSRSPGVNTEAFF
v_call: TRBV6-4; j_call: TRBJ2-6; cdr3_aa: CASSDSTSGSSGANVLTF
v_call: TRBV6-4; j_call: TRBJ2-7; cdr3_aa: CASSDVQGASYEQYF
v_call: TRBV28; j_call: TRBJ1-1; cdr3_aa: CASSGDRGSAEAFF
v_call: TRBV5-1; j_call: TRBJ2-5; cdr3_aa: CASSLSGPGTQYF
v_call: TRBV18; j_call: TRBJ2-7; cdr3_aa: CASSLGPWDEQYF
v_call: TRBV27; j_call: TRBJ2-1; cdr3_aa: CASSYGTSGYNEQFF
v_call: TRBV5-1; j_call: TRBJ1-2; cdr3_aa: CASSLVGRRRDYGYTF
v_call: TRBV6-1; j_call: TRBJ2-5; cdr3_aa: CASSRLDIPQETQYF
v_call: TRBV12-5; j_call: TRBJ2-3; cdr3_aa: CASDPGQSSTDTQYF
v_call: TRBV13; j_call: TRBJ2-5; cdr3_aa: CASSLTGLPETQYF
v_call: TRBV19; j_call: TRBJ2-1; cdr3_aa: CASSIAGGPNEQFF
v_call: TRBV5-1; j_call: TRBJ2-1; cdr3_aa: CASNPSGRAVEITNSYNEQFF
v_call: TRBV11-1; j_call: TRBJ2-1; cdr3_aa: CASSSVVLAGGNEQFF
v_call: TRBV7-3; j_call: TRBJ2-1; cdr3_aa: CASSEERAGGPAYNEQFF
v_call: TRBV7-9; j_call: TRBJ1-2; cdr3_aa: CASSSDQGGYGYTF
v_call: TRBV5-1; j_call: TRBJ1-1; cdr3_aa: CASSSDGRGAFF
v_call: TRBV19; j_call: TRBJ2-1; cdr3_aa: CASSIGGGSGYNEQFF